What follows describes a single T cell receptor beta chain. This sample stems from a study of CD8+CD57+ T cells in acquired aplastic anemia. At the level of the study: DNA recovered from sorted CD4+ and CD8+ cells had a mean of approximately 3 ug.

Unmatched junction bases numbered 7, after V lost 3 bases and J lost 7 bases. The CDR3 has 14 residues. Using genomic DNA as the template, TCR beta VDJ and CDR3 profiling was carried out. TCRdb called the reads again in MiXCR, with one record for every CDR3 protein. Of approximately 170,000 distinct CDR3 sequences in the sample, roughly 56% were seen once. The receptor was isolated from a human donor in good health, serving as a control. The chain joins TRBV12-3 or TRBV12-4 to TRBJ1-2; 8 bases match TRBD1. The sequenced material came from sorted CD4+, CD8+, or CD8+CD57+ T cells (not recorded which) from PBMCs. Written as DNA, the CDR3 is TGTGCCAGCAGTTTTGACAGGGGACTCGCTGGCTACACCTTC. It yields the protein CASSFDRGLAGYTF.